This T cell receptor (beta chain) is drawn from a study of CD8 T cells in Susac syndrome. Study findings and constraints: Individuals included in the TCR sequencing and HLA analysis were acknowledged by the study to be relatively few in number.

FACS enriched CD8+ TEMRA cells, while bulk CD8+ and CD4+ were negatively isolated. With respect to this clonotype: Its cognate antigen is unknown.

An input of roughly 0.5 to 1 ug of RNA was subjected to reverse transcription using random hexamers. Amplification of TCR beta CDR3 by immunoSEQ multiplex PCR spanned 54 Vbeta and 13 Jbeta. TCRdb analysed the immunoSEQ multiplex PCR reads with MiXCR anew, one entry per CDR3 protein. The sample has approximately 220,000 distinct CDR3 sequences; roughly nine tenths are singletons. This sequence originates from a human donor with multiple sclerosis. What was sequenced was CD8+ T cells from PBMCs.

CDR3 sequence: CASQTDDTDTQYF. As DNA, the CDR3 is TGTGCCAGCCAAACGGACGACACAGATACGCAGTATTTT. The chain joins TRBV2 to TRBJ2-3; no clear D. The CDR3 extends over 13 amino acids. The V and J ends lost 8 bases and 2 bases respectively, with 11 bases between them. Looked up from germline, CDR1 is SNHLY and CDR2 is FYNNEI.